These T cell receptor beta chains were read from a single sample in a study of cytomegalovirus exposure and HLA in healthy donors. Using immunoSEQ multiplex PCR, the repertoire was profiled, and TCRdb retains in-frame clones only, with some absent. The table records 110,000 to 150,000 clones, 8.5% to 10% of them present only once. The sequenced sample was PBMCs. All receptors come from a man between 45 and 60 years old in good health and CMV-seronegative. The CDR3 runs from the conserved cysteine through the conserved F or W. The D gene is left open where the match is weak. Clone size appears in some rows only: once, few, many, or a class for an expanded clone.

TRBV19,TRBD1,few,TRBJ1-4,CASSRQGAVEKLFF,TGTGCCAGTAGTCGCCAGGGGGCGGTTGAAAAACTCTTTTTT
TRBV4-1,.,few,TRBJ1-2,CASSQVLGRDGYTF,TGCGCCAGCAGTCAAGTACTGGGGAGGGACGGCTACACCTTC
TRBV4-1,.,.,TRBJ2-7,CASSQEIGEQYF,TGCGCCAGCAGCCAAGAAATCGGCGAGCAGTACTTC
TRBV5-1,TRBD1,.,TRBJ2-2,CASSLDQGGYGELFF,TGCGCCAGCAGCTTGGACCAAGGGGGCTACGGGGAGCTGTTTTTT
TRBV29-1,TRBD1,.,TRBJ1-4,CSVSPDRFDSPNEKLFF,TGCAGCGTTTCTCCGGACAGGTTTGATTCCCCTAATGAAAAACTGTTTTTT
TRBV6-1,.,.,TRBJ1-2,CASSETYDSYGYTF,TGTGCCAGCAGTGAAACGTATGACAGCTATGGCTACACCTTC
TRBV6-5,TRBD1,.,TRBJ1-6,CASSPDRAYNSPLHF,TGTGCCAGCAGCCCCGACAGGGCCTATAATTCACCCCTCCACTTT
TRBV4-1,.,.,TRBJ2-7,CASSQDLSGGGRAYEQYF,TGCGCCAGCAGCCAAGATCTTAGTGGTGGGGGCAGGGCCTACGAGCAGTACTTC
TRBV10-1,.,.,TRBJ1-5,CASSESSQPQHF,TGCGCCAGCAGTGAGTCTAGTCAGCCCCAGCATTTT
TRBV7-8,.,.,TRBJ1-6,CASSLQGRAGRNSPLHF,TGTGCCAGCAGCTTACAGGGCCGAGCGGGCCGTAATTCACCCCTCCACTTT
TRBV19,.,.,TRBJ1-1,CASFQGTNTEAFF,TGTGCCAGTTTCCAGGGGACGAACACTGAAGCTTTCTTT
TRBV5-8,.,.,TRBJ1-2,CASSPWGGRSKGYGYTF,TGTGCCAGCAGTCCCTGGGGGGGGCGATCGAAGGGCTATGGCTACACCTTC
TRBV20-1,.,few,TRBJ2-7,CSARAGYEQYF,TGCAGTGCTAGAGCGGGCTACGAGCAGTACTTC
TRBV28,.,.,TRBJ1-1,CANSRGGSTEAFF,TGTGCCAATAGCCGGGGGGGGAGCACTGAAGCTTTCTTT
TRBV28,.,few,TRBJ2-2,CASSPPDRNTGELFF,TGTGCCAGCAGTCCCCCGGACAGGAACACCGGGGAGCTGTTTTTT
TRBV7-2,TRBD2,.,TRBJ2-1,CASSPRTSGGTGEQFF,TGTGCCAGCAGCCCTAGGACTAGCGGGGGGACGGGGGAGCAGTTCTTC
TRBV2,TRBD2,.,TRBJ2-3,CASRAWAGGSTDTQYF,TGTGCCAGCAGGGCCTGGGCGGGGGGCAGCACAGATACGCAGTATTTT
TRBV5-1,.,few,TRBJ2-7,CATPIQGLTYEQYF,TGCGCCACCCCGATCCAGGGACTCACCTACGAGCAGTACTTC
TRBV28,TRBD1,.,TRBJ1-1,CASSLTTGVTEAFF,TGTGCCAGCAGTTTAACCACAGGGGTCACTGAAGCTTTCTTT
TRBV19,TRBD2,.,TRBJ2-7,CASSWTSGGQGEQYF,TGTGCCAGTTCCTGGACTAGCGGGGGCCAGGGTGAGCAGTACTTC
TRBV11-2,TRBD2,few,TRBJ2-1,CASSPSGTTYNEQFF,TGTGCCAGCAGCCCTAGCGGGACAACCTACAATGAGCAGTTCTTC
TRBV5-4,.,.,TRBJ1-1,CASSLDYRSEAFF,TGTGCCAGCAGCCTTGATTACCGGTCTGAAGCTTTCTTT
TRBV5-1,TRBD1,few,TRBJ2-7,CASSSTGQYEQYF,TGCGCCAGCAGCTCGACAGGGCAATACGAGCAGTACTTC
TRBV28,TRBD1,few,TRBJ1-2,CASSLEDRVGGYTF,TGTGCCAGCAGTTTGGAGGACAGGGTGGGTGGCTACACCTTC
TRBV20-1,.,few,TRBJ2-5,CSQLQGETQYF,TGCAGTCAGCTCCAGGGGGAGACCCAGTACTTC
TRBV25-1,.,few,TRBJ1-1,CASTRVDSHTEAFF,TGTGCCAGCACCAGGGTTGATTCGCACACTGAAGCTTTCTTT